Listed here are 20 T cell receptor beta chains from one sample, sequenced in a study of beta chain features in type 1 diabetes. The study reverse transcribed the entire isolated RNA, so it sequenced expressed TCRB transcripts. The protocol was immunoSEQ multiplex PCR, while the TCRdb copy is restricted to in-frame clones and leaves out a portion. The sample has some 270,000 clones; about 7.8% are singletons. The specimen sequenced was central memory CD4+ T cells from blood. The receptor source for this set is a woman aged 18 to 35 in good health.

This clone was picked up a small number of times. The V call is TRBV29-1, the J call TRBJ2-1; D might be TRBD1 (6 bases). The CDR3 runs 14 residues. Looked up from germline, CDR1 is SQVTM and CDR2 is ANQGSEA. Trimming stripped 4 bases from V and 3 bases from J, with 13 bases between. The CDR3, as DNA: TGCAGCGTTGCAGACAGGCTTATCTACAATGAGCAGTTCTTC. Amino acid sequence: CSVADRLIYNEQFF.

The rearrangement links TRBV18 to TRBJ2-3; TRBD2 is a possible D gene (5 bases). CDR3 length: 14 residues. V dropped 3 bases and J dropped 3 bases, with 10 bases sitting between them. Germline CDR1 is KGHSH and CDR2 is LQKENI. CDR3 nucleotides: TGTGCCAGCTCACCTTCCTCGGGGACAGATACGCAGTATTTT. This sequence encodes CASSPSSGTDTQYF.

Turning to this clone: In the same sample, other DNA sequences code for this CDR3. The V gene is TRBV7-3, the J gene TRBJ1-2; 8 positions agree with TRBD1. The V gene's germline CDR1 is SGHTA and CDR2 FQGTGA. This CDR3 comprises 13 residues. V lost 5 bases, J lost 4 bases, and 3 bases stayed unmatched. The CDR3: CASSPGQGYGYTF. The CDR3 nucleotides are TGTGCCAGCAGCCCCGGACAGGGCTATGGCTACACCTTC. Supplemented by reference TRBV7-3 and TRBJ1-2, the full variable domain reads GAGVSQTPSNKVTEKGKYVELRCDPISGHTALYWYRQSLGQGPEFLIYFQGTGAADDSGLPNDRFFAVRPEGSVSTLKIQRTERGDSAVYLCASSPGQGYGYTFGSGTRLTVV.

This clone was counted between two and nine times. The chain recombines TRBV2 with TRBJ2-1; 7 nucleotides match TRBD1. V shed 8 bases, J shed 7 bases, and the junction held 11 bases outside the gene matches. This CDR3 is 14 amino acids long. Germline assignment: CDR1 SNHLY and CDR2 FYNNEI. DNA for the CDR3: TGTGCCAGCGGGCTCAGGGGGACGCGGAATGAGCAGTTCTTC. It translates to CASGLRGTRNEQFF.

This clone was observed at least ten times. The J gene is TRBJ1-6, the V gene TRBV5-5; D ambiguous. The CDR3 contains 14 residues. Germline-derived CDR1 and CDR2 are SGHKS and YYEKEE (reference sequence). V lost 5 bases, J lost 9 bases, and 15 bases lay in between. The CDR3 here is CASRLIGGTSPLHF. The CDR3 bases are TGTGCCAGCAGACTGATCGGTGGTACTTCACCCCTCCACTTT.

This clone occurred a few times. The chain carries TRBV29-1 and TRBJ1-2; 7 nucleotides match TRBD1. This CDR3 is 13 amino acids long. Trimming cost V 0 bases and J 4 bases; bases outside gene matches: 2. Germline V gene data show CDR1 as SQVTM and CDR2 as ANQGSEA. DNA of the CDR3: TGCAGCGTTGAAGAAGGGGGCGGCTATGGCTACACCTTC. It encodes CSVEEGGGYGYTF.

This clone has just a few counts. The chain has TRBV19 and TRBJ1-5, with D unresolved. The CDR3 loop spans 15 amino acids. Germline V gene data show CDR1 as LNHDA and CDR2 as SQIVND (reference sequence). Trimming left V 5 bases short and J 3 bases short, with 14 bases between. This CDR3 is CASSPQGRVNQPQHF. The DNA of the CDR3 is TGTGCCAGTAGTCCTCAAGGGAGGGTCAATCAGCCCCAGCATTTT.

This rearrangement joins TRBV21-1 to TRBJ2-5. TRBV21-1 is marked as a pseudogene. CDR3 length equals 13 residues. The CDR3 is CASTEGGKETQYF. The CDR3 nucleotides are TGTGCCAGCACCGAGGGGGGAAAAGAGACCCAGTACTTC.

This chain links TRBV28 with TRBJ1-5; a weak D match, TRBD1 (6 bases). The CDR3 has 15 amino acids. Germline assignment: CDR1 MDHEN and CDR2 SYDVKM. The V and J ends lost 7 bases and 4 bases respectively, with 17 bases between them. In DNA form, the CDR3 reads TGTGCCAGCACCTCCCAGGGGACGGGTAATCAGCCCCAGCATTTT. Its protein product is CASTSQGTGNQPQHF.

As regards this clone: A far more abundant clone sits one base away, making this likely a read error. The chain is built from TRBV11-2 and TRBJ2-1; TRBD2 matches 13 bases. This CDR3 is 15 amino acids long. Germline CDR1 and CDR2: SGHAT and FQNNGV. The V gene end was trimmed by 5 bases and the J gene end by 8 bases; junction bases not matched to a gene: 6. The CDR3 protein is CASSPRLAGGHEQFF. CDR3 bases: TGTGCCAGCAGCCCCCGACTAGCGGGAGGACATGAGCAGTTCTTC.

This clone has only a few counts. V is TRBV29-1 and J is TRBJ2-5, with TRBD1 matching over 9 bases. The CDR3 runs 14 residues. With 7 bases clipped from V and 0 bases from J, the junction kept 6 bases outside the gene matches. Germline loops: CDR1 SQVTM, CDR2 ANQGSEA. CDR3 DNA: TGCAGCGCCCCACAGGGGGCAAACCAAGAGACCCAGTACTTC. Translated, it gives CSAPQGANQETQYF.

This clone has a handful of counts. A junction end diverges from the germline sequence, so it may reflect a read error. The V gene is TRBV30, the J gene TRBJ1-5; TRBD1 agrees at 8 bases. CDR1 GTSNPN and CDR2 SVGIG come from the germline V gene (reference sequence). The CDR3 contains 13 residues. DNA for the CDR3: TGTGCCTGGAGTTCCCAGACCCGGGACAGGCTATTTTTT. It is translated as CAWSSQTRDRLFF.

J is TRBJ2-7 and V is TRBV11-3; no reliable D call. CDR1 and CDR2 (germline): SGHNT, YENEEA. Trimming took 1 base from V and 3 from J, leaving 7 bases between them. CDR3 length: 13 residues. The CDR3 reads CASSLASNYEQYF. CDR3 bases: TGTGCCAGCAGCTTAGCGAGCAACTACGAGCAGTACTTC.

The CDR3 reads CASSREYFPGTGVHGELFF. The CDR3 DNA is TGCGCCAGCAGCAGGGAATACTTTCCCGGGACAGGGGTGCACGGGGAGCTGTTTTTT. The J gene is TRBJ2-2, the V gene TRBV5-1, with TRBD1 identical over 10 bases. CDR1 is SGHRS, CDR2 YFSETQ, per germline. The V gene end was trimmed by 4 bases and the J gene end by 7 bases; junction bases not matched to a gene: 19. The CDR3 spans 19 residues.

This clone was seen ten or more times. The chain carries TRBV7-2 and TRBJ2-1; D is ambiguous. The length of the CDR3 is 13 residues. V gave up 2 bases and J gave up 9 bases, with 11 bases separating them. The V gene's germline CDR1 is SGHTA and CDR2 FQGNSA. The CDR3 here is CASSLRDKREQFF. Here the CDR3 DNA reads TGTGCCAGCAGCTTACGAGACAAGCGTGAGCAGTTCTTC.

The table lists this clone with a few counts. V is TRBV5-8 and J is TRBJ2-2; D is perhaps TRBD1 or TRBD2 (5 bases each). CDR1 is SGHTS and CDR2 is YDEGEE in the germline V gene. The CDR3 contains 14 residues. With 10 bases removed from V and 1 base from J, the gap between germline ends came to 14 bases. The CDR3 DNA is TGTGCCGGGACGGGACGCCTGAACACCGGGGAGCTGTTTTTT. Residues: CAGTGRLNTGELFF.

This clone was recorded a few times. This chain connects TRBV29-1 to TRBJ2-2; D is uncertain. From germline, CDR1 is SQVTM and CDR2 ANQGSEA. Trimming pared 4 bases from V and 0 bases from J, leaving 9 bases between. The CDR3 is 14 residues long. The CDR3 bases are TGCAGCGTTGTTCGGCAGTCGAACACCGGGGAGCTGTTTTTT. Protein: CSVVRQSNTGELFF.

The CDR3 sequence: CASSSAGPDYNEQFF. The CDR3 DNA sequence: TGTGCCAGCAGCTCGGCGGGCCCAGATTACAATGAGCAGTTCTTC. The V call is TRBV7-2, the J call TRBJ2-1; possibly TRBD2 for D (5 bases). This CDR3 contains 15 residues. Germline V gene data show CDR1 as SGHTA and CDR2 as FQGNSA. Trimming removed 4 bases from V and 4 bases from J, with 14 bases in between.

In its sample, this clone was seen a few times. V usage is TRBV4-3 and J usage is TRBJ1-6; perhaps TRBD1 as D (5 bases). The CDR3 length is 17 residues. CDR1 and CDR2 (germline): LGHNA, YSLEER. Trimming took 0 bases from V and 8 from J, leaving 17 bases between them. The CDR3 protein is CASSQELPHGGDSPLHF. CDR3 DNA: TGCGCCAGCAGCCAAGAGCTCCCACATGGGGGTGATTCACCCCTCCACTTT.

DNA for the CDR3: TGTGCCAGCAGTTACGGTCGGGGCGCGGTGAACACTGAAGCTTTCTTT. The encoded protein is CASSYGRGAVNTEAFF. This chain uses TRBV6-5 with TRBJ1-1; maybe TRBD1 (5 bases). There are 16 residues in the CDR3. Germline V gene sequence: CDR1 MNHEY, CDR2 SVGAGI. V lost 2 bases and J 0 bases, leaving 13 bases between the germline ends.